The 28 T cell receptor beta chains reported below all come from one sample, sequenced in a study of glioma-infiltrating T cells after dendritic cell vaccination (dated by TCRdb to about 2016). The method behind the library was the immunoSEQ multiplex PCR assay. TCRdb stores this immuneACCESS table with in-frame sequences only. Part of the clones is absent; in the studies checked, under half of the shortfall reflects unresolved V genes, and no reason is known for the rest. The sample has approximately 110,000 clones on record, 85% to 90% of them singletons. Jointly, the top ten make up 2.5% to 3% of the sample. The time point tag for this specimen amounts to: after dendritic cell vaccination, including at tumor progression/relapse. The specimen comprised blood, sampled after dendritic cell vaccination. These receptors all come from a human donor with glioblastoma.

The CDR3 protein is CASSQGLAGQETQYF. CDR3 DNA sequence: TGTGCCAGCAGTCAAGGACTAGCGGGACAAGAGACCCAGTACTTC. This sequence joins TRBV11-3 and TRBJ2-5, with 12 bases that match TRBD2. The CDR3 spans 15 residues. Germline V gene lookup returns CDR1 SGHNT and CDR2 YENEEA. V trimming: 6 bases; J trimming: 2 bases; junction bases outside the gene matches: 4.

The CDR3 DNA follows: TGTGCCAGCGGGAGGGCGGGTCATCAGCCCCAGCATTTT. Amino acids: CASGRAGHQPQHF. The V call is TRBV7-9, the J call TRBJ1-5; D ambiguous. The V gene's germline CDR1 is SEHNR and CDR2 FQNEAQ (reference sequence). This CDR3 comprises 13 residues. V gave up 8 bases and J gave up 5 bases, with 13 bases separating them.

The gene calls are TRBV4-2 and TRBJ2-7; 7 positions agree with TRBD2. V was clipped by 0 bases and J by 7 bases; unmatched bases: 9. CDR3 length: 15 amino acids. Per the germline V gene, CDR1 is LGHNA and CDR2 is YNFKEQ. The DNA for the CDR3 is TGTGCCAGCAGCCAAGATGGGGGGGGAACGGGGGAGCAGTACTTC. Translating it yields CASSQDGGGTGEQYF.

On this clone itself: An end of the junction does not agree with germline; a read error may underlie this. The chain uses TRBV5-4 and TRBJ2-7; TRBD2 aligns across 12 bases. This CDR3 region has 15 residues. From germline, CDR1 is SGHNT and CDR2 YYREEE (reference sequence). CDR3 DNA sequence: TGTGCCAGCAGCTTCACTAGCGGGGGGTCCTTCGAGCAGTACTTC. Translated: CASSFTSGGSFEQYF. Combining the CDR3 with reference TRBV5-4 and TRBJ2-7 gives the whole variable domain ETGVTQSPTHLIKTRGQQVTLRCSSQSGHNTVSWYQQALGQGPQFIFQYYREEENGRGNFPPRFSGLQFPNYSSELNVNALELDDSALYLCASSFTSGGSFEQYFGPGTRLTVT.

Of note for this clone: One junction end disagrees with the germline gene, perhaps due to a read error. The chain combines TRBV7-7 with TRBJ2-7; maybe TRBD1 (5 bases). Germline V lookup: CDR1 SSHAT, CDR2 FNYEAQ (reference sequence). CDR3 length equals 14 residues. The CDR3, as DNA: TGTGCTAGCAGCTTACTTCCAGGGAACCACGAGCAGTACTTC. Residues: CASSLLPGNHEQYF.

The V and J genes are TRBV15 and TRBJ1-1; D remains ambiguous. The V end was cut by 4 bases, the J end by 5 bases, with 14 bases between. Germline loops: CDR1 LNHNV, CDR2 YYDKDF (reference sequence). There are 14 residues in the CDR3. The CDR3 bases are TGTGCCACCAGCAACCCTCAGGCCCGGACTGAAGCTTTCTTT. It encodes CATSNPQARTEAFF.

The gene calls are TRBV28 and TRBJ2-7, with 7 bases that match TRBD2. The CDR3 loop spans 14 amino acids. CDR1 is MDHEN and CDR2 is SYDVKM in the germline V gene. The ends lost 7 bases at V and 7 bases at J; junction bases unmatched: 13. In DNA form, the CDR3 reads TGTGCCAGCACCCCCGGGGGAGGGCTTACGGAGCAGTACTTC. Encoded protein: CASTPGGGLTEQYF. Looking up the rest from reference TRBV28 and TRBJ2-7 gives the full variable domain: DVKVTQSSRYLVKRTGEKVFLECVQDMDHENMFWYRQDPGLGLRLIYFSYDVKMKEKGDIPEGYSVSREKKERFSLILESASTNQTSMYLCASTPGGGLTEQYFGPGTRLTVT.

V gene TRBV5-6 combines with J gene TRBJ2-1; 9 bases agree with TRBD2. This CDR3 is built from 15 residues. V lost 1 base and J lost 1; bases outside the gene matches: 0. Per germline, CDR1 SGHDT and CDR2 YYEEEE. CDR3 in amino acids: CASSLTSGSYNEQFF. The CDR3, as DNA: TGTGCCAGCAGCTTGACTAGCGGGTCCTACAATGAGCAGTTCTTC.

The CDR3 is CASSGQAVPYNEQFF. CDR3 nucleotides: TGTGCCAGCAGCGGACAGGCGGTCCCCTACAATGAGCAGTTCTTC. The chain recombines TRBV5-5 with TRBJ2-1, with 7 bases that match TRBD1. The germline gives CDR1 SGHKS, CDR2 YYEKEE (reference sequence). The CDR3 has 15 amino acids. Trimming removed 4 bases from V and 2 bases from J; junction bases left unmatched: 6. Variable domain in full (rest from reference TRBV5-5 and TRBJ2-1): DAGVTQSPTHLIKTRGQQVTLRCSPISGHKSVSWYQQVLGQGPQFIFQYYEKEERGRGNFPDRFSARQFPNYSSELNVNALLLGDSALYLCASSGQAVPYNEQFFGPGTRLTVL.

This sequence joins TRBV5-4 and TRBJ2-1; the D is unclear. This CDR3 contains 13 residues. Germline assignment: CDR1 SGHNT and CDR2 YYREEE (reference sequence). The V end was cut by 4 bases, the J end by 7 bases, with 12 bases between. The DNA for the CDR3 is TGTGCCAGCAGCAGGAACCTAGATAATGAGCAGTTCTTC. Its protein product is CASSRNLDNEQFF.

The V call is TRBV19, the J call TRBJ2-7, with 9 bases fitting TRBD2. V was clipped by 3 bases and J by 2 bases; unmatched bases: 5. The CDR3 length is 15 residues. Germline V gene sequence: CDR1 LNHDA, CDR2 SQIVND (reference sequence). The CDR3 DNA sequence: TGTGCCAGTAGTATGAGCCCTAGCGGGACCTACGAGCAGTACTTC. Translating it yields CASSMSPSGTYEQYF.

The chain recombines TRBV29-1 with TRBJ2-1; 7 bases agree with TRBD2. The CDR3 has 15 residues. J lost 5 bases, V lost 6 bases, and 13 bases had no gene match. Looked up from germline, CDR1 is SQVTM and CDR2 is ANQGSEA. CDR3 in DNA: TGCAGCGTAACCCCTAGCGGTACCCGCAACAATGAGCAGTTCTTC. Encoded protein: CSVTPSGTRNNEQFF.

The rearrangement links TRBV28 to TRBJ1-1; D is perhaps TRBD1 (6 bases). Trimming removed 9 bases from V and 10 bases from J, with 24 bases in between. The CDR3 extends over 14 amino acids. Germline-derived CDR1 and CDR2 are MDHEN and SYDVKM. CDR3 sequence (DNA): TGTGCCAGTTCGAGGGGGACCCCTTCACGTGGAGCTTTCTTT. It yields the protein CASSRGTPSRGAFF.

V usage is TRBV10-3 and J usage is TRBJ2-7, with D perhaps TRBD1 (8 bases). CDR3 length: 15 amino acids. Trimming left V 4 bases short and J 6 bases short, with 19 bases between. CDR1 and CDR2 (germline): ENHRY, SYGVKD. The DNA of the CDR3 is TGTGCCATCAGTGGGGGGGGACAGGCGAATCTCGAGCAGTACTTC. This encodes CAISGGGQANLEQYF.

The chain uses TRBV19 and TRBJ1-2; D is possibly TRBD1 (5 bases). The germline V gene has CDR1 LNHDA and CDR2 SQIVND (reference sequence). CDR3 length equals 12 residues. The V and J ends lost 6 bases and 0 bases respectively, with 5 bases between them. The CDR3 DNA follows: TGTGCCAGTAGACAGGCTAACTATGGCTACACCTTC. Protein product: CASRQANYGYTF.

The chain links TRBV5-4 to TRBJ1-4; D call uncertain. This CDR3 has 13 amino acids. V was clipped by 0 bases and J by 8 bases, with 8 bases between them. Germline V gene data show CDR1 as SGHNT and CDR2 as YYREEE (reference sequence). The CDR3 protein is CASSLGLNEKLFF. CDR3 bases: TGTGCCAGCAGCTTGGGACTAAACGAAAAACTGTTTTTT.

This chain connects TRBV9 to TRBJ2-3, with TRBD2 identical over 9 bases. Looked up from germline, CDR1 is SGDLS and CDR2 is YYNGEE. The CDR3 is 15 amino acids. V lost 4 bases and J lost 5; bases outside the gene matches: 8. The CDR3 DNA is TGTGCCAGCAGCCCAGGACTAGCGAGCCTAGATACGCAGTATTTT. Its translation: CASSPGLASLDTQYF.

The rearrangement joins TRBV27 to TRBJ1-2; D unresolved. The CDR3 sequence is 17 residues long. The germline V gene has CDR1 MNHEY and CDR2 SMNVEV (reference sequence). Trimming shortened V by 5 bases and J by 3 bases, and 22 bases separated the two germline ends. CDR3 nucleotide sequence: TGTGCCAGCAGTGAGGTGGCTTTTCGGAACGTCGACTATGGCTACACCTTC. This encodes CASSEVAFRNVDYGYTF.

This rearrangement joins TRBV29-1 to TRBJ1-1, with 8 positions matching TRBD1. V lost 7 bases to trimming and J lost 0 bases; unmatched junction nucleotides: 7. This CDR3 contains 14 residues. CDR1 SQVTM and CDR2 ANQGSEA come from the germline V gene. CDR3 coding DNA: TGCAGCGCCGGACAGGGTAATTTGAACACTGAAGCTTTCTTT. Protein sequence: CSAGQGNLNTEAFF. Variable domain in full (rest from reference TRBV29-1 and TRBJ1-1): SAVISQKPSRDICQRGTSLTIQCQVDSQVTMMFWYRQQPGQSLTLIATANQGSEATYESGFVIDKFPISRPNLTFSTLTVSNMSPEDSSIYLCSAGQGNLNTEAFFGQGTRLTVV.

The chain carries TRBV19 and TRBJ1-5; D gene uncertain. CDR1 LNHDA and CDR2 SQIVND come from the germline V gene (reference sequence). The CDR3 sequence is 12 residues long. Trimming removed 6 bases at V and 2 bases at J, with 5 bases between. The CDR3 DNA is TGTGCCAGTAGGGGAGGCAATCAGCCCCAGCATTTT. Its protein is CASRGGNQPQHF.

The rearrangement uses TRBV19 and TRBJ2-1, with 9 bases aligning to TRBD2. CDR3 length: 14 amino acids. The germline V gene has CDR1 LNHDA and CDR2 SQIVND (reference sequence). J gave up 4 bases and V 4 bases, and 2 bases lay outside the gene matches. This chain's CDR3 is CASSRLAGYNEQFF. The CDR3 bases are TGTGCCAGTAGTAGGCTAGCGGGGTACAATGAGCAGTTCTTC.

The CDR3 sequence is CASSLGWTSNEQYF. CDR3 DNA: TGTGCCAGCAGCTTAGGATGGACTAGTAACGAGCAGTACTTC. The chain couples TRBV7-6 to TRBJ2-7, with TRBD2 identical over 7 bases. Germline CDR1 is SGHVS and CDR2 is FNYEAQ. The CDR3 is 14 residues long. The V and J ends lost 1 base and 5 bases, in that order; junction bases with no gene match: 5.

The CDR3 spells CASSEALAQGVDEQYF. In DNA, the CDR3 is TGTGCCAGCAGTGAAGCGTTGGCGCAAGGGGTTGACGAGCAGTACTTC. This sequence joins TRBV6-1 and TRBJ2-7; TRBD1 is a possible D gene (5 bases). The V gene lost 0 bases and the J gene lost 5 bases, with 17 bases spanning the gap. This CDR3 is 16 amino acids long. Germline V lookup: CDR1 MNHNS, CDR2 SASEGT.

V usage is TRBV5-4 and J usage is TRBJ1-1, with D possibly being TRBD1 (5 bases). In germline, CDR1 is SGHNT, CDR2 YYREEE (reference sequence). The CDR3 consists of 19 residues. Trimming pared 7 bases from V and 0 bases from J, leaving 28 bases between. CDR3 bases: TGTGCCAGCGGCACCGGTGGGGGGGTGGGGACTGCTTTGAACACTGAAGCTTTCTTT. Protein product: CASGTGGGVGTALNTEAFF.

The V gene is TRBV30, the J gene TRBJ2-1; D may be TRBD2 (5 bases). Germline V gives CDR1 GTSNPN, CDR2 SVGIG (reference sequence). The CDR3 spans 14 residues. Trimming cost V 2 bases and J 5 bases, with 13 bases left between them. In DNA, the CDR3 is TGTGCCTGGAGTTCGAGGGCGAGAAACAATGAGCAGTTCTTC. Translated: CAWSSRARNNEQFF.

CDR3 coding DNA: TGTGCCAGCAACACAGGGACTAACTATGGCTACACCTTC. It codes for CASNTGTNYGYTF. The J gene is TRBJ1-2, the V gene TRBV6-1, with D tentatively TRBD1 (6 bases). In germline, CDR1 is MNHNS, CDR2 SASEGT. The CDR3 loop spans 13 amino acids. Trimming shortened V by 7 bases and J by 0 bases, and 9 bases separated the two germline ends.

V and J are TRBV13 and TRBJ2-5, with 12 bases lining up with TRBD2. The CDR3 consists of 14 residues. Looked up from germline, CDR1 is PRHDT and CDR2 is FYEKMQ (reference sequence). V lost 8 bases to trimming and J lost 6 bases; unmatched junction nucleotides: 7. The CDR3 loop reads CASSLAGGPKTQYF. The CDR3, as DNA: TGTGCCAGCTCTCTAGCGGGAGGGCCGAAGACCCAGTACTTC.

The chain employs TRBV7-3 and TRBJ1-1; the D is unclear. The length of the CDR3 is 14 residues. CDR1 is SGHTA and CDR2 is FQGTGA in the germline V gene. V lost 5 bases, J lost 4 bases, and 14 bases lay in between. DNA of the CDR3: TGTGCCAGCAGCCGCCCCCCATCGGGCACTGAAGCTTTCTTT. It yields the protein CASSRPPSGTEAFF.